The 20 T cell receptor beta chains in this list originate from one sample, sequenced in a study of graft-versus-host responses after intestinal transplantation. The assay was immunoSEQ multiplex PCR, and TCRdb's table has in-frame clones only and misses some. The sample contains around 29,000 clones, just under 95% of which appear only once. This sample comprised PBMCs, obtained 66 days after intestinal transplant. All receptors derive from a human patient who received an intestinal transplant, so some T cells may come from the graft donor.

The chain joins TRBV7-2 to TRBJ1-2; maybe TRBD1 (6 bases). Germline CDR1 is SGHTA and CDR2 is FQGNSA. The CDR3 loop spans 14 amino acids. Trimming stripped 5 bases from V and 7 bases from J, with 17 bases between. DNA for the CDR3: TGTGCCAGCAGCGTGGGGGCCGAGAGCCGTGGCTACACCTTC. Translating gives CASSVGAESRGYTF.

The CDR3 here is CASSETGPSSYNSPLHF. The CDR3 bases are TGTGCCAGTAGTGAGACAGGGCCCAGCTCCTATAATTCACCCCTCCACTTT. The chain combines TRBV19 with TRBJ1-6; TRBD1 aligns across 7 bases. From germline, CDR1 is LNHDA and CDR2 SQIVND (reference sequence). Germline trimming cut 5 bases from V and 0 bases from J; bases unmatched to any gene: 7. There are 17 residues in the CDR3.

This chain links TRBV19 with TRBJ1-5; D ambiguous. The V and J ends lost 6 bases and 4 bases respectively, with 7 bases between them. The CDR3 totals 12 residues. Germline V lookup: CDR1 LNHDA, CDR2 SQIVND (reference sequence). The DNA for the CDR3 is TGTGCCAGTAGCTCCTTAAATCAGCCCCAGCATTTT. The encoded protein is CASSSLNQPQHF.

This clone was found once. This sequence joins TRBV19 and TRBJ2-7; 7 bases are shared with TRBD1. Germline trimming cut 3 bases from V and 3 bases from J; bases unmatched to any gene: 8. Germline loops: CDR1 LNHDA, CDR2 SQIVND (reference sequence). The CDR3 totals 15 residues. CDR3 amino acids: CASSIPGQADYEQYF. CDR3 coding DNA: TGTGCCAGTAGTATCCCAGGACAGGCCGACTACGAGCAGTACTTC.

V is TRBV28 and J is TRBJ2-5, with D tentatively TRBD1 or TRBD2 (5 bases each). The germline V gene encodes CDR1 MDHEN and CDR2 SYDVKM. V lost 0 bases and J 0 bases, leaving 8 bases between the germline ends. The CDR3 has 15 residues. CDR3 coding DNA: TGTGCCAGCAGTTTATGGGGACGGTACCAAGAGACCCAGTACTTC. The encoded protein is CASSLWGRYQETQYF.

The chain has TRBV18 and TRBJ2-1; D might be TRBD1 or TRBD2, each matching 5 bases. CDR1 and CDR2 from the germline V gene are KGHSH and LQKENI. Trimming stripped 0 bases from V and 8 bases from J, with 17 bases between. CDR3 size: 16 residues. The CDR3 region has the DNA TGTGCCAGCTCACCACCCCACAGGACTGTGGTACATGAGCAGTTCTTC. Translation gives CASSPPHRTVVHEQFF.

CDR3 coding DNA: TGTGCCAGCAGAAGCAGAGATGTCGTTTGGGACAAGCCCTACAATGAGCAGTTCTTC. As protein: CASRSRDVVWDKPYNEQFF. The chain joins TRBV11-1 to TRBJ2-1; D possibly corresponds to TRBD1 (6 bases). Germline V gives CDR1 SGHAT, CDR2 FQDESV (reference sequence). V lost 6 bases, J lost 2 bases, and 26 bases lay in between. This CDR3 comprises 19 residues.

The chain is built from TRBV6-5 and TRBJ1-2, with unresolved D. The CDR3 runs to 12 residues. With 7 bases removed from V and 1 base from J, the gap between germline ends came to 7 bases. CDR1 is MNHEY and CDR2 is SVGAGI in the germline V gene. The CDR3 bases are TGTGCCAGCATCGGAAATAACTATGGCTACACCTTC. It yields the protein CASIGNNYGYTF.

The chain is built from TRBV7-9 and TRBJ1-2; no clear D gene. The CDR3 runs 15 residues. Per germline, CDR1 SEHNR and CDR2 FQNEAQ (reference sequence). Trimming shortened V by 6 bases and J by 3 bases, and 17 bases separated the two germline ends. The CDR3 spells CASRPSKTVYYGYTF. Here the CDR3 DNA reads TGTGCCAGCAGACCCTCAAAAACAGTTTACTATGGCTACACCTTC.

The rearrangement uses TRBV4-1 and TRBJ2-6, with TRBD1 matching 9 bases. CDR1 is MGHRA, CDR2 YSYEKL, per germline. Trimming removed 1 base from V and 0 bases from J; junction bases left unmatched: 7. CDR3 length equals 19 residues. The CDR3 reads CASSQVFPGQGSGANVLTF. DNA for the CDR3: TGCGCCAGCAGCCAAGTCTTTCCGGGACAGGGCTCTGGGGCCAACGTCCTGACTTTC.

This chain connects TRBV19 to TRBJ1-1; D perhaps matches TRBD1 (6 bases). The CDR3 loop spans 14 amino acids. Germline V lookup: CDR1 LNHDA, CDR2 SQIVND (reference sequence). The V and J ends lost 5 bases and 0 bases respectively, with 10 bases between them. In nucleotides, the CDR3 is TGTGCCAGTAGTCCAGGGACAATGAACACTGAAGCTTTCTTT. Amino acids: CASSPGTMNTEAFF.

This chain links TRBV19 with TRBJ2-4, with D maybe TRBD1 (6 bases). Trimming took 5 bases from V and 2 from J, leaving 10 bases between them. Germline CDR1 LNHDA, CDR2 SQIVND (reference sequence). CDR3 length equals 14 residues. This CDR3 reads CASSAGVSKNIQYF. CDR3 sequence (DNA): TGTGCCAGTAGTGCAGGGGTTTCCAAAAACATTCAGTACTTC.

V and J are TRBV7-6 and TRBJ2-5; weak D call: TRBD2 (6 bases). V was cut by 2 bases and J by 0 bases, with 13 bases left in between. Looked up from germline, CDR1 is SGHVS and CDR2 is FNYEAQ. The CDR3 consists of 16 residues. In nucleotides, the CDR3 is TGTGCCAGCAGCTTATCCTTTGTAGCGGACCAAGAGACCCAGTACTTC. This sequence encodes CASSLSFVADQETQYF.

This sequence joins TRBV7-8 and TRBJ1-1, with TRBD1 as a possible D gene (5 bases). Trimming shortened V by 2 bases and J by 3 bases, and 19 bases separated the two germline ends. This CDR3 is 17 amino acids long. Germline V lookup: CDR1 SGHVS, CDR2 FQNEAQ. The CDR3 DNA reads TGTGCCAGCAGCTTAACGCTCTTGGGGCTTTGGGACACTGAAGCTTTCTTT. Protein: CASSLTLLGLWDTEAFF.

This clone was seen just once. V and J are TRBV6-5 and TRBJ2-1, with a weak D call TRBD1 (5 bases). Germline V CDR1 and CDR2: MNHEY, SVGAGI. V was clipped by 5 bases and J by 0 bases, with 11 bases between them. This CDR3 spans 15 amino acids. This CDR3 is CASSPTGNSYNEQFF. The CDR3 bases are TGTGCCAGCAGTCCAACAGGTAACTCCTACAATGAGCAGTTCTTC.

J is TRBJ2-1 and V is TRBV27; 12 bases fit TRBD2. Germline CDR1 reads MNHEY; CDR2 reads SMNVEV (reference sequence). Trimming took 2 bases from V and 7 from J; bases not matched to a gene: 0. The CDR3 loop spans 14 amino acids. Here the CDR3 DNA reads TGTGCCAGCAGTTTAACTAGCGGGGGGAATGAGCAGTTCTTC. It codes for CASSLTSGGNEQFF.

The chain has TRBV30 and TRBJ1-5; D remains ambiguous. The CDR3 is 12 residues long. The V and J ends lost 0 bases and 7 bases respectively, with 7 bases between them. Germline CDR1 reads GTSNPN; CDR2 reads SVGIG (reference sequence). The CDR3 DNA reads as TGTGCCTGGAGTGTACTGGGGCAGCCCCAGCATTTT. Encoded protein: CAWSVLGQPQHF.

V gene TRBV29-1 combines with J gene TRBJ2-3; D remains ambiguous. V was clipped by 8 bases and J by 3 bases, with 6 bases between them. The CDR3 totals 10 residues. The germline V gene has CDR1 SQVTM and CDR2 ANQGSEA. The CDR3 region has the DNA TGCAGCCCCTGGACAGATACGCAGTATTTT. As protein: CSPWTDTQYF.

CDR3 sequence reads: CASSVGVSYEQYF. CDR3 in DNA: TGTGCCAGCAGCGTAGGGGTCTCCTACGAGCAGTACTTC. V and J are TRBV9 and TRBJ2-7; D unresolved. The V end was cut by 0 bases, the J end by 0 bases, with 4 bases between. The germline V gene has CDR1 SGDLS and CDR2 YYNGEE. The CDR3 length is 13 residues.

The chain links TRBV28 to TRBJ2-1; D perhaps matches TRBD1 (7 bases). CDR3 size: 12 residues. Trimming pared 6 bases from V and 6 bases from J, leaving 9 bases between. The germline V gene has CDR1 MDHEN and CDR2 SYDVKM. CDR3 sequence (DNA): TGTGCCAGCAGCAGGGGGGTCAATGAGCAGTTCTTC. Residues: CASSRGVNEQFF.